The entry that follows covers one T cell receptor beta chain sequence. Authors' analysis steps: Counts of nucleated cells, estimated from reference gene primer amplification, were obtained. Profiling relied on immunoSEQ multiplex PCR, and the TCRdb table lists in-frame clones only, not all of them. V, J and clone size are taken as reported in that table, and D and trimming were inferred from the DNA itself. The data hold around 160,000 clones, with 85% to 95% observed a single time. This record belongs to a study of blood T cell repertoires in COVID-19. This CDR3 is built from 15 residues. The germline V gene encodes CDR1 LGHNA and CDR2 YSLEER. V lost 1 base to trimming and J lost 7 bases; unmatched junction nucleotides: 9.

Source material: peripheral blood. The receptor was isolated from a woman aged 55-69 years with COVID-19, enrolled during active disease. The chain recombines TRBV4-3 with TRBJ1-2, with 7 bases matching TRBD1. CDR3 residues: CASSQVRGLISGYTF. The DNA for the CDR3 is TGCGCCAGCAGCCAAGTTAGGGGGCTGATTTCTGGCTACACCTTC.